These 13 T cell receptor beta chains came from one sample sequenced in a study of patients and donors after allogeneic stem cell transplantation. In TCRdb, the RT-PCR reads were re-called with MiXCR into one record per CDR3 protein. The sample holds more than 1,500 distinct CDR3 sequences, about 25% seen once. Sequencing used blood, either unsorted or a sorted T cell fraction (not recorded which). The origin of the receptors is a human donor who was either an allogeneic HSCT recipient or a stem cell or donor lymphocyte infusion donor (not recorded which). It is not recorded whose cells these are; they may come from a transplant donor.

In its sample, this clonotype was seen a few times. V gene TRBV7-8 combines with J gene TRBJ2-2; 10 nucleotides align to TRBD2. Trimming cost V 7 bases and J 5 bases; bases outside gene matches: 13. Germline V CDR1 and CDR2: SGHVS, FQNEAQ. This CDR3 is built from 17 residues. The CDR3 nucleotides are TGTGCCAGCATCCTGGAGAGCGGACTAGCGGAGACCGGGGAGCTGTTTTTT. Translating gives CASILESGLAETGELFF.

V and J are TRBV5-1 and TRBJ2-7; 7 bases are shared with TRBD2. Germline assignment: CDR1 SGHRS and CDR2 YFSETQ. This CDR3 has 14 amino acids. With V trimmed by 6 bases and J by 6 bases, 12 bases remained unmatched. CDR3 amino acids: CASKSRTGGSEQYF. Written as DNA, the CDR3 is TGCGCCAGCAAGTCTCGGACGGGGGGAAGCGAGCAGTACTTC.

In its sample, this clonotype ranks as medium-sized. V usage is TRBV2 and J usage is TRBJ1-1; no definite D call. V lost 7 bases, J lost 0 bases, and 9 bases lay in between. Germline values: CDR1 SNHLY, CDR2 FYNNEI. CDR3 length equals 13 residues. CDR3 sequence: CASKKELNTEAFF. DNA for the CDR3: TGTGCCAGCAAGAAGGAGCTGAACACTGAAGCTTTCTTT.

In its sample, this clonotype ranks as large. The genes are TRBV7-3 and TRBJ2-4; D unresolved. With 5 bases removed from V and 5 bases from J, the gap between germline ends came to 10 bases. Germline assignment: CDR1 SGHTA and CDR2 FQGTGA. This CDR3 spans 13 amino acids. The CDR3 region has the DNA TGTGCCAGCAGCCTGAATGTGGAAAACATTCAGTACTTC. Its translation is CASSLNVENIQYF.

The J gene is TRBJ2-7, the V gene TRBV29-1; 9 bases fit TRBD1. The germline V gene encodes CDR1 SQVTM and CDR2 ANQGSEA. V dropped 6 bases and J dropped 6; count of bases not matched to a gene: 9. The CDR3 contains 13 residues. DNA for the CDR3: TGCAGCGTAACCGGGACAGGGCAGAGCGAGCAGTACTTC. Amino acids: CSVTGTGQSEQYF.

This clonotype was detected a few times. The J gene is TRBJ1-2, the V gene TRBV29-1; no clear D. CDR1 and CDR2 from the germline V gene are SQVTM and ANQGSEA. This CDR3 region has 13 residues. Trimming left V 2 bases short and J 8 bases short, with 15 bases between. The CDR3 coding sequence is TGCAGCGTTGAATCGGCAGGATCGAGGGGCTACACCTTC. Translation: CSVESAGSRGYTF.

This clonotype was found a few times. This chain uses TRBV29-1 with TRBJ2-1; D tentatively fits TRBD1 or TRBD2 (5 bases each). Trimming removed 7 bases from V and 4 bases from J, with 14 bases in between. This CDR3 spans 13 amino acids. CDR1 and CDR2 from the germline V gene are SQVTM and ANQGSEA. CDR3 nucleotide sequence: TGCAGCGCACTGGGGGTAGCTTACAATGAGCAGTTCTTC. It specifies CSALGVAYNEQFF.

This clonotype occurred a few times. The chain uses TRBV7-3 and TRBJ1-2; D uncertain. The CDR3 sequence is 14 residues long. The ends were cut back, 0 bases at V and 0 bases at J, with 5 bases in the middle. Per germline, CDR1 SGHTA and CDR2 FQGTGA. This chain's CDR3 is CASSLTVANYGYTF. In nucleotides, the CDR3 is TGTGCCAGCAGCTTAACAGTAGCTAACTATGGCTACACCTTC.

This clonotype showed up just a few times. CDR3 sequence: CASSQDFRVSQAFF. The CDR3 coding sequence is TGCGCCAGCAGCCAAGATTTTAGGGTGAGTCAAGCTTTCTTT. The chain has TRBV4-1 and TRBJ1-1; D is undetermined. Germline V CDR1 and CDR2: MGHRA, YSYEKL. This CDR3 contains 14 residues. Deletions cut 0 bases from V and 9 bases from J, with 14 bases between.

This chain links TRBV6-2 or TRBV6-3 with TRBJ1-6; 9 bases fit TRBD1. Trimming removed 4 bases from V and 7 bases from J; junction bases left unmatched: 2. Germline V lookup: CDR1 MNHEY, CDR2 SVGEGT. The CDR3 covers 14 residues. CDR3: CASSLDRGNSPLHF. The CDR3 nucleotides are TGTGCCAGCAGTTTGGACAGGGGAAATTCACCCCTCCACTTT.

This chain connects TRBV7-6 to TRBJ1-4, with no clear D. The V gene's germline CDR1 is SGHVS and CDR2 FNYEAQ. This CDR3 is 13 amino acids long. V shed 6 bases and J shed 4 bases, with 9 bases lying between them. The chain's CDR3 is CASRHARNEKLFF. The CDR3 coding sequence is TGTGCCAGCAGACATGCCCGTAATGAAAAACTGTTTTTT.

This clonotype was observed a few times. J is TRBJ2-7 and V is TRBV2; weak D call: TRBD1 (6 bases). Germline lookup yields CDR1 SNHLY and CDR2 FYNNEI. The V end was cut by 4 bases, the J end by 3 bases, with 13 bases between. CDR3 size: 14 residues. CDR3 in amino acids: CASSGIRGYYEQYF. The CDR3 DNA sequence: TGTGCCAGCAGTGGAATCAGGGGCTACTACGAGCAGTACTTC.

This clonotype is labeled as medium-sized. V is TRBV7-6 and J is TRBJ2-1; D is undetermined. Per germline, CDR1 SGHVS and CDR2 FNYEAQ. Trimming shortened V by 5 bases and J by 4 bases, and 12 bases separated the two germline ends. There are 14 residues in the CDR3. CDR3 sequence: CASSVPGTYNEQFF. In DNA, the CDR3 is TGTGCCAGCAGCGTCCCCGGCACGTACAATGAGCAGTTCTTC.